Only a few counts were recorded for the clone carrying this T cell receptor beta chain. The antigen remains unidentified. At one of its ends the junction is not consistent with the germline gene, which may arise from a read error. The germline CDR1 and CDR2 sequences are GTSNPN and SVGIG (reference sequence). The CDR3 length is 11 residues. Expressed TCRB transcripts were sequenced because the entire RNA isolate underwent reverse transcription. Measured with immunoSEQ multiplex PCR; TCRdb has only the in-frame clones, and not every one. The sample lists 300,000 to 350,000 clones, over 7% occurring once. This specimen belongs to a study of beta chain features in type 1 diabetes. Study information: Patients shared similar age, gender and cell yields with healthy donors. Study-wide findings and caveats: TCRB CDR3s from Type 1 diabetes patients were moderately but significantly shorter in all four CD4+ subsets. Researchers could not determine here whether HLA type influences TCRB rearrangement.

Sequenced sample: central memory CD4+ T cells from blood. This receptor was identified in a man aged 25 to 40 with type 1 diabetes. The V call is TRBV30, the J call TRBJ1-2; D is undetermined. For the CDR3, the DNA is TGTGCCTCCTCCACGCGATCCTTGGTGGACTTC. It codes for CASSTRSLVDF.